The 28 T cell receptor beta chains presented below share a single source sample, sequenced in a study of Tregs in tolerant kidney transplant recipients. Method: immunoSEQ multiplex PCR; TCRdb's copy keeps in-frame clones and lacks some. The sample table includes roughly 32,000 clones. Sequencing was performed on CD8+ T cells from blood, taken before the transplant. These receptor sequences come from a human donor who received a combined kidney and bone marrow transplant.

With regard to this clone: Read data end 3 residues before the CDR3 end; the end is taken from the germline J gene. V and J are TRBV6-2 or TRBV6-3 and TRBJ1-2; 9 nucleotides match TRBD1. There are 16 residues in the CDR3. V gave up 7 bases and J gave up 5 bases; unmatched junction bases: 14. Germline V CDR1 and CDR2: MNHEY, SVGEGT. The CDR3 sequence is CASNNPGQGNWYGYTF. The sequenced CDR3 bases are TGTGCCAGCAATAATCCGGGACAGGGAAATTGGTATGGC.

The sequenced CDR3 bases are TGTGCCAGTACCCTCGGGCGGGTAAGGGAGAACATT. This codes for CASTLGRVRENI. The whole CDR3 is CASTLGRVRENIQYF. The chain has TRBV19 and TRBJ2-4, with TRBD2 as a possible D gene (5 bases). The read stops 3 residues short of the end of the CDR3; the missing end is completed from the germline J gene. The CDR3 is 15 amino acids. CDR1 is LNHDA and CDR2 is SQIVND in the germline V gene (reference sequence). V gave up 7 bases and J gave up 7 bases, with 20 bases separating them.

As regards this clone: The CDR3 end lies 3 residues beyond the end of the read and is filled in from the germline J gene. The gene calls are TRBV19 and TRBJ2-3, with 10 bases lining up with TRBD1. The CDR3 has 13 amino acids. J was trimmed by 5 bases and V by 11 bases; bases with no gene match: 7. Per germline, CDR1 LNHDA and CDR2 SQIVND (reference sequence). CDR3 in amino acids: CAARDRGIDTQYF. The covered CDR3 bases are TGTGCCGCCCGGGACAGGGGAATAGATACG. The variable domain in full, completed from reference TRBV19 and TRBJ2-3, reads DGGITQSPKYLFRKEGQNVTLSCEQNLNHDAMYWYRQDPGQGLRLIYYSQIVNDFQKGDIAEGYSVSREKKESFPLTVTSAQKNPTAFYLCAARDRGIDTQYFGPGTRLTVL.

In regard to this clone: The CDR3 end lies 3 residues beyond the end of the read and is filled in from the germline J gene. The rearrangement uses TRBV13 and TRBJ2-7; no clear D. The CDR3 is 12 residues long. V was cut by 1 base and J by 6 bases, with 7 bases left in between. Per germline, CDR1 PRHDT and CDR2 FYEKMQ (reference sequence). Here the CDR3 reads CASSLESREQYF. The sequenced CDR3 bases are TGTGCCAGCAGCTTAGAATCCCGCGAG.

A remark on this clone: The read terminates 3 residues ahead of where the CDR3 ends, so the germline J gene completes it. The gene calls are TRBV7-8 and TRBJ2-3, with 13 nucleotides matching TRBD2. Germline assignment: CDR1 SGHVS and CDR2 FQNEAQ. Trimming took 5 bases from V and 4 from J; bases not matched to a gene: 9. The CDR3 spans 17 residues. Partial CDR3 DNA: TGTGCCAGCAGCACCCCGAGACTAGCGGGAGGAGCAGATACG. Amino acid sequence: CASSTPRLAGGADT. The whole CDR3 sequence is CASSTPRLAGGADTQYF. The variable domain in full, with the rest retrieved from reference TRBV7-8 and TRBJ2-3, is GAGVSQSPRYKVAKRGQDVALRCDPISGHVSLFWYQQALGQGPEFLTYFQNEAQLDKSGLPSDRFFAERPEGSVSTLKIQRTQQEDSAVYLCASSTPRLAGGADTQYFGPGTRLTVL.

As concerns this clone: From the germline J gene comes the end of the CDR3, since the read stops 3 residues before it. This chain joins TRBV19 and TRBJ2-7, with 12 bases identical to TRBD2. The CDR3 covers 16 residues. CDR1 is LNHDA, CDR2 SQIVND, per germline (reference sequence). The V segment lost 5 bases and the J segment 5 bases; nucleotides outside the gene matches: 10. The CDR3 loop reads CASSARLAGEFDEQYF. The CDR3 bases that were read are TGTGCCAGTAGTGCCCGACTAGCGGGAGAATTCGACGAG.

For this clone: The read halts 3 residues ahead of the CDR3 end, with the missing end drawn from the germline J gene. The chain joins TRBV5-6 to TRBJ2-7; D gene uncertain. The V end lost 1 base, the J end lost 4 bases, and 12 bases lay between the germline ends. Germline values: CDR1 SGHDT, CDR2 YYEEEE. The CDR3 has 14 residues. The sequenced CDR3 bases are TGTGCCAGCAGCTTGAGATACGGGTCGTACGAG. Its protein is CASSLRYGSYE. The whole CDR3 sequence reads CASSLRYGSYEQYF.

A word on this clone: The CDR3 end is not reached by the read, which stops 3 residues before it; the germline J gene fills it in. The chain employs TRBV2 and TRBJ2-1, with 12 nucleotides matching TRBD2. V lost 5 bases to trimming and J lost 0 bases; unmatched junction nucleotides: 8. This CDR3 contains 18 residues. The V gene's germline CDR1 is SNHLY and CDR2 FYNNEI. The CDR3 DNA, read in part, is TGTGCCAGCAGTCCGACTAGCGGGAGCCCCTACTCCTACAATGAG. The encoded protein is CASSPTSGSPYSYNE. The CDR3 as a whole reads CASSPTSGSPYSYNEQFF.

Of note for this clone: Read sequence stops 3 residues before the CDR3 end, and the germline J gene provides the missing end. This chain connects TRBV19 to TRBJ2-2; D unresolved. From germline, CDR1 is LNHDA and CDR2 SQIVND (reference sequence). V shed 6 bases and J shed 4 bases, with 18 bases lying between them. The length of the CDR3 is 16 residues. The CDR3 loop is CASSPSPAISTGELFF. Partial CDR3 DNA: TGTGCCAGTAGCCCTTCGCCCGCGATAAGCACCGGGGAG.

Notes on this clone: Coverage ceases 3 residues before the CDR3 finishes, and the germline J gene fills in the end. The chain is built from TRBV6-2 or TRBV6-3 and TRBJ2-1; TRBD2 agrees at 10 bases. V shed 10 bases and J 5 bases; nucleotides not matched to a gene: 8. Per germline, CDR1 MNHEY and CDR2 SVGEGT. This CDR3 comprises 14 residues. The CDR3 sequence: CAISRGLAHNEQFF. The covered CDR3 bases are TGTGCCATCTCGAGGGGACTAGCGCACAATGAG.

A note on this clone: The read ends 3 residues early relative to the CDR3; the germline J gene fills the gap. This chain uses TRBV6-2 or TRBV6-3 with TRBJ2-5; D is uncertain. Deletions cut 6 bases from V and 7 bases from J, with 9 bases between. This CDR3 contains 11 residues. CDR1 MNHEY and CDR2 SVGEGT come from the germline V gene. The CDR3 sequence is CASSSSGTQYF. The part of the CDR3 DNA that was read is TGTGCCAGCAGCTCCTCGGGGACC.

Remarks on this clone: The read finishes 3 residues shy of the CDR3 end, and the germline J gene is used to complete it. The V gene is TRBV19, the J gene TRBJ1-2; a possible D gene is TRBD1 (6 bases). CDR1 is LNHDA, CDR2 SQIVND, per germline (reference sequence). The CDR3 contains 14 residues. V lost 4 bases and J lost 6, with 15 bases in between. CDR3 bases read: TGTGCCAGTAGTACTCTACAGGGATCGGATGGC. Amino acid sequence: CASSTLQGSDG. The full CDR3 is CASSTLQGSDGYTF.

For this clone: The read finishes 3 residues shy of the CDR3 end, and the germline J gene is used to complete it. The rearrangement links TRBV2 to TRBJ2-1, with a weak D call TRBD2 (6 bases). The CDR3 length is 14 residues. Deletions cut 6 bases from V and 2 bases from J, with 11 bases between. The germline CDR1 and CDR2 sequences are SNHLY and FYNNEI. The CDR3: CASRRGLPYNEQFF. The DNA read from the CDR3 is TGTGCCAGCAGACGGGGACTCCCCTACAATGAG.

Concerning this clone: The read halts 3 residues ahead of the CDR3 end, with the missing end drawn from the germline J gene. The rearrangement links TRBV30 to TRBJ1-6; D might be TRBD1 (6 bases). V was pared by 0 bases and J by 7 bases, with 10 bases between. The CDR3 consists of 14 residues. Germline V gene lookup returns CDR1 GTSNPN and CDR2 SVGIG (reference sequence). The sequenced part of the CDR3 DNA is TGTGCCTGGAGTGTAGGACAGCCAAATTCACCC. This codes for CAWSVGQPNSP. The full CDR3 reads CAWSVGQPNSPLHF.

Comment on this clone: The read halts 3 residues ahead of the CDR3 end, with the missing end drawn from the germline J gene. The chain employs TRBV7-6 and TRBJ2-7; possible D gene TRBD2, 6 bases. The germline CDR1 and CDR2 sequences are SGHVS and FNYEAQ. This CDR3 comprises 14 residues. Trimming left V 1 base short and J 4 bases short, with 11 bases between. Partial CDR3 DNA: TGTGCCAGCAGCTTAGAGGTCCGGGGGTACGAG. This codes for CASSLEVRGYE. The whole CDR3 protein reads CASSLEVRGYEQYF.

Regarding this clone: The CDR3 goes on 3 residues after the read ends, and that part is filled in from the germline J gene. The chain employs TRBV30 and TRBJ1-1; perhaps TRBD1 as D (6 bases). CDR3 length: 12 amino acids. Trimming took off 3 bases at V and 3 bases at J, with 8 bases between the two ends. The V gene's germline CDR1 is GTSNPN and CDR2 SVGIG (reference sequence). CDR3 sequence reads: CAWSPGDTEAFF. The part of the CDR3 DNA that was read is TGTGCCTGGAGCCCAGGGGACACTGAA.

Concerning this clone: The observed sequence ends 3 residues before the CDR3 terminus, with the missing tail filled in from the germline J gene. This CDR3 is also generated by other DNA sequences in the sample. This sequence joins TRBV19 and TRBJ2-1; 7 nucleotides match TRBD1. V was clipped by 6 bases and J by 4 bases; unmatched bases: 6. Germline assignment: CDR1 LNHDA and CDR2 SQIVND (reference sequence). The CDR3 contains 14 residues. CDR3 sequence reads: CASSDRARYNEQFF. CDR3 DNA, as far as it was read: TGTGCCAGTAGCGACAGGGCTCGGTACAATGAG.

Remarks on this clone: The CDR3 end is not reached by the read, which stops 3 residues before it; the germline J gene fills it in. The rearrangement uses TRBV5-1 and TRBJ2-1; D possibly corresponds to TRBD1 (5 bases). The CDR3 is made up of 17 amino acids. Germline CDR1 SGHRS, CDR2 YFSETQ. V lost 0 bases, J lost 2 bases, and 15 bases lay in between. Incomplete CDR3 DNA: TGCGCCAGCAGCTTGGCCCCAGGGCACAGGCCCTACAATGAG. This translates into CASSLAPGHRPYNE. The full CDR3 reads CASSLAPGHRPYNEQFF.

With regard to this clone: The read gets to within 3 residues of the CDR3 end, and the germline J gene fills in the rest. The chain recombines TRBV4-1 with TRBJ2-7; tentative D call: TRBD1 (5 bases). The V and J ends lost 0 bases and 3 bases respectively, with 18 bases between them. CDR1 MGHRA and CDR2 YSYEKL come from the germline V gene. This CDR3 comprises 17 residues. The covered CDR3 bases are TGCGCCAGCAGCCAAGACGTAAGGGGCTCAAGTAGCTACGAG. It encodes CASSQDVRGSSSYE. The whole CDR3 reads CASSQDVRGSSSYEQYF.

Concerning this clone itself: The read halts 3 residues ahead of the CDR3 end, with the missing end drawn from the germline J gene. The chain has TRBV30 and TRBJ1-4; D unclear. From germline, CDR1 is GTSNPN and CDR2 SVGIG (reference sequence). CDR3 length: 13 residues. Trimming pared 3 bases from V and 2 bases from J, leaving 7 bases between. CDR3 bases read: TGTGCCTGGAGCGTAGTCACTAATGAAAAA. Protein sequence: CAWSVVTNEK. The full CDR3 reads CAWSVVTNEKLFF.

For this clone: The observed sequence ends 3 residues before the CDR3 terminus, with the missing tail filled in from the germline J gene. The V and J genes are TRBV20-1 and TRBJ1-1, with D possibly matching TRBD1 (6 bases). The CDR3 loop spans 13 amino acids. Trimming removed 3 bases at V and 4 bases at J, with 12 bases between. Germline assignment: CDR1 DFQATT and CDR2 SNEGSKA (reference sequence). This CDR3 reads CSARRRGGTEAFF. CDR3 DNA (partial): TGCAGTGCTAGGCGCAGGGGAGGCACTGAA.

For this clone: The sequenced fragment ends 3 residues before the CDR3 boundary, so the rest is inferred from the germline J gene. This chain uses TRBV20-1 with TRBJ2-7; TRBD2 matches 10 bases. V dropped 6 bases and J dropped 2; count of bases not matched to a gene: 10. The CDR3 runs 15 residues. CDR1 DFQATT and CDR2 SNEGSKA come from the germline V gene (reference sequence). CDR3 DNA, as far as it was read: TGCAGTGCCGGGACCCTAGCGGGAGCGGCCTACGAG. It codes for CSAGTLAGAAYE. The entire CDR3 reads CSAGTLAGAAYEQYF.

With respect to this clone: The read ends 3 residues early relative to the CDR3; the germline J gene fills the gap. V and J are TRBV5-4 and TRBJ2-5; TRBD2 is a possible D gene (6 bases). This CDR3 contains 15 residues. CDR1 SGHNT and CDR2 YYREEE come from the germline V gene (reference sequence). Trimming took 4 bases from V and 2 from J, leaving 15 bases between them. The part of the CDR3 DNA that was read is TGTGCCAGCAGCCCATCAGCGGGCATACAAGAGACC. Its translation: CASSPSAGIQET. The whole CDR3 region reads CASSPSAGIQETQYF.

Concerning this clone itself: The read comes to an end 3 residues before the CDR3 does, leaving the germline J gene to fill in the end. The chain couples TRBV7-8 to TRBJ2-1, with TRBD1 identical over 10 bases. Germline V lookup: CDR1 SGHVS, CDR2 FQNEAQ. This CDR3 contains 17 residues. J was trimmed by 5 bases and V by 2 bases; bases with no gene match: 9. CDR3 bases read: TGTGCCAGCAGCTTATCGTCAGGGACAGGGGTAAACAATGAG. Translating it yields CASSLSSGTGVNNE. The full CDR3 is CASSLSSGTGVNNEQFF.

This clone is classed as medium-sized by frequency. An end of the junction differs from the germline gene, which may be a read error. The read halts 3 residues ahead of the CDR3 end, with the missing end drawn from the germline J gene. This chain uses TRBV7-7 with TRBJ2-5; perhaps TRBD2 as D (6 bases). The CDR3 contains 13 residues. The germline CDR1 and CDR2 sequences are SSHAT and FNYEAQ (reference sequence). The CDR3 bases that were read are TGTGCTAGCAGGAGGGCAGGCGACGAGACC. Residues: CASRRAGDET. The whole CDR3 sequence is CASRRAGDETQYF.

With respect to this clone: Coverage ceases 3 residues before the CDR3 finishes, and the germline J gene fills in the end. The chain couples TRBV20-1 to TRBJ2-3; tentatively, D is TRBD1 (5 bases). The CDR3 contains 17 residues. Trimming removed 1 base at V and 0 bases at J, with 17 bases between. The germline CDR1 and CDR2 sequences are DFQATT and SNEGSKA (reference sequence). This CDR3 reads CSARGSGLGPSTDTQYF. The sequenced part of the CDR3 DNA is TGCAGTGCTAGAGGTTCAGGGTTGGGCCCAAGCACAGATACG.

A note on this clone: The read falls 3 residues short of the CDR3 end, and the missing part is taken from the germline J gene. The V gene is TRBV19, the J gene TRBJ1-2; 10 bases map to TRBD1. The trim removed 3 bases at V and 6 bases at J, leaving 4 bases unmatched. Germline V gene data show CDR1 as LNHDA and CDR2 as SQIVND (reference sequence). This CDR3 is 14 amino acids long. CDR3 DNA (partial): TGTGCCAGTAGTATTCCTGGGACAGGGGATGGC. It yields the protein CASSIPGTGDG. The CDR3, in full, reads CASSIPGTGDGYTF.

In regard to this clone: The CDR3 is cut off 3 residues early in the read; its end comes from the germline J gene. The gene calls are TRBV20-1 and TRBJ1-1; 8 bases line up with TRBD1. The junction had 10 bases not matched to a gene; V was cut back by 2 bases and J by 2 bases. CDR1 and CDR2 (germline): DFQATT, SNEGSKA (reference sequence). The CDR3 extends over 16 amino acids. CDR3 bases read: TGCAGTGCTAGACTCCGGGACAGGACTATTAACACTGAA. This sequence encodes CSARLRDRTINTE. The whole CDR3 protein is CSARLRDRTINTEAFF.